This TCR beta chain came from a study of T-cell memory formation after mild COVID-19. Overall study results and limits: Mostly located in CM and EM were contracting CD4+ clones, with contracting CD8+ clones located in EMRA. Clones that contracted from day 15 to 85 were balanced CD4/CD8, while later expanders leaned CD4+. That cross-reactive memory joined was suggested by some responding clones appearing in pre-infection memory.

Germline V gene data show CDR1 as LGHNA and CDR2 as YSLEER. The CDR3 has 12 amino acids. The V and J ends lost 3 bases and 10 bases, in that order; junction bases with no gene match: 5. One entry per CDR3 protein, called by TCRdb with MiXCR from the 5' RACE reads. The sample contains approximately 340,000 distinct CDR3 sequences, over 10% of which appear only once. This clonotype was found a few times. Its antigen remains unknown. The V and J genes are TRBV4-3 and TRBJ1-2; 7 bases match TRBD1. Source material: PBMCs or a T cell subset sorted from them (not recorded which). The TCR originated in a man younger than 30 who had mild COVID-19 (a few samples of this study predate the infection). Cell type and time point are not known. The CDR3 sequence: CASSHHTGDYTF. CDR3 sequence (DNA): TGCGCCAGCAGCCATCACACAGGGGACTACACCTTC.